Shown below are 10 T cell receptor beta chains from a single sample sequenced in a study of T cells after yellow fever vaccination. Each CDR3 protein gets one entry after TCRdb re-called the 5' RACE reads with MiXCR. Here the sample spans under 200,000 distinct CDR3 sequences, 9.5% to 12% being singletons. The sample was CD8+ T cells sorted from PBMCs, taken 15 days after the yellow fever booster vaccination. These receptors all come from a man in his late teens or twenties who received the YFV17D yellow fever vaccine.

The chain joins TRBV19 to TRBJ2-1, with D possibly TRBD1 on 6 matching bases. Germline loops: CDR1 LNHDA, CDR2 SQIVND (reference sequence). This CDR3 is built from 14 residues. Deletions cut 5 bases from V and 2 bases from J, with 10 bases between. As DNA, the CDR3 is TGTGCCAGTAGTCTCCGGGACACCTACAATGAGCAGTTCTTC. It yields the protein CASSLRDTYNEQFF.

Here the CDR3 DNA reads TGTGCCAGCAGTTTATTTGGGCCTAGCGGGGTGTATGAGCAGTTCTTC. Translated, it gives CASSLFGPSGVYEQFF. This chain uses TRBV27 with TRBJ2-1; 9 nucleotides align to TRBD2. The CDR3 runs to 16 residues. The germline CDR1 and CDR2 sequences are MNHEY and SMNVEV (reference sequence). V lost 1 base to trimming and J lost 8 bases; unmatched junction nucleotides: 9.

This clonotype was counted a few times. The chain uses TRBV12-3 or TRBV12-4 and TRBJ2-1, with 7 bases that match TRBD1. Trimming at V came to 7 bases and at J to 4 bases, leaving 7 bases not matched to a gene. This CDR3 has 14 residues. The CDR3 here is CASTTGTAYNEQFF. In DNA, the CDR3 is TGTGCCAGCACCACCGGGACAGCATACAATGAGCAGTTCTTC.

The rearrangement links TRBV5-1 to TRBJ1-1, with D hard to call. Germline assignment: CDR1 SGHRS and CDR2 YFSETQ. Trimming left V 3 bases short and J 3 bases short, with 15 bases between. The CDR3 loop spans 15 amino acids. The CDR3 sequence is CASSSRPASDTEAFF. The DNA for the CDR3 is TGCGCCAGCAGCTCCAGACCGGCCTCGGACACTGAAGCTTTCTTT.

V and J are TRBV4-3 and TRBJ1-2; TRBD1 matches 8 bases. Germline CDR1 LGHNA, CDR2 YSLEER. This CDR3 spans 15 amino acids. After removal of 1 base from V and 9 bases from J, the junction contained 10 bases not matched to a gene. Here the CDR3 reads CASSQGTGTGVSYTF. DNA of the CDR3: TGCGCCAGCAGCCAAGGGACCGGGACAGGAGTGAGCTACACCTTC.

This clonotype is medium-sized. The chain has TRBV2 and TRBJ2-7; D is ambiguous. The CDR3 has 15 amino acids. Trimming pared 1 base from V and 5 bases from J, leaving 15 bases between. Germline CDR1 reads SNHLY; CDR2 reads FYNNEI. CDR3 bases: TGTGCCAGCAGTGAAGAAAGAATGCGATTCGACGAGCAGTACGTC. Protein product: CASSEERMRFDEQYV.

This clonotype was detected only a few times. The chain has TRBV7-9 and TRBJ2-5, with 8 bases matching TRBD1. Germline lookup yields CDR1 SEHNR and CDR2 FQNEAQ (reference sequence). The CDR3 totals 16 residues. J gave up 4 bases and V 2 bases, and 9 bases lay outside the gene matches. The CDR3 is CASSLRQGAIGETQYF. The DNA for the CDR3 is TGTGCCAGCAGCTTACGGCAGGGGGCGATAGGAGAGACCCAGTACTTC.

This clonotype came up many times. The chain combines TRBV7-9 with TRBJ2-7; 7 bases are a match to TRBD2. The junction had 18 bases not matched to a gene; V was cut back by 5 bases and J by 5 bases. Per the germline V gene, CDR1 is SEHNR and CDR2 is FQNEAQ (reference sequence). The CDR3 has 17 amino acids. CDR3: CASSPGSSGLPGHEQYF. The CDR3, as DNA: TGTGCCAGCAGCCCGGGAAGTAGCGGGCTGCCCGGGCACGAGCAGTACTTC.

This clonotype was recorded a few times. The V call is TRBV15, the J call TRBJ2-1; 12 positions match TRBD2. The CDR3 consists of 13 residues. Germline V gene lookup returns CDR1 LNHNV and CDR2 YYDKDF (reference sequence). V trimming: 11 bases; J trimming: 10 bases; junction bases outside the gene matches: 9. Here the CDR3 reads CAVSSGGVVEQFF. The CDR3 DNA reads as TGTGCCGTATCTAGCGGGGGGGTGGTGGAGCAGTTCTTC.

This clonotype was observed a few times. The CDR3 is CSALDTGTEAFF. The CDR3 coding sequence is TGCAGCGCTTTAGACACCGGCACTGAAGCTTTCTTT. This chain links TRBV29-1 with TRBJ1-1; D unclear. This CDR3 is built from 12 residues. Germline loops: CDR1 SQVTM, CDR2 ANQGSEA. Trimming pared 7 bases from V and 4 bases from J, leaving 13 bases between.